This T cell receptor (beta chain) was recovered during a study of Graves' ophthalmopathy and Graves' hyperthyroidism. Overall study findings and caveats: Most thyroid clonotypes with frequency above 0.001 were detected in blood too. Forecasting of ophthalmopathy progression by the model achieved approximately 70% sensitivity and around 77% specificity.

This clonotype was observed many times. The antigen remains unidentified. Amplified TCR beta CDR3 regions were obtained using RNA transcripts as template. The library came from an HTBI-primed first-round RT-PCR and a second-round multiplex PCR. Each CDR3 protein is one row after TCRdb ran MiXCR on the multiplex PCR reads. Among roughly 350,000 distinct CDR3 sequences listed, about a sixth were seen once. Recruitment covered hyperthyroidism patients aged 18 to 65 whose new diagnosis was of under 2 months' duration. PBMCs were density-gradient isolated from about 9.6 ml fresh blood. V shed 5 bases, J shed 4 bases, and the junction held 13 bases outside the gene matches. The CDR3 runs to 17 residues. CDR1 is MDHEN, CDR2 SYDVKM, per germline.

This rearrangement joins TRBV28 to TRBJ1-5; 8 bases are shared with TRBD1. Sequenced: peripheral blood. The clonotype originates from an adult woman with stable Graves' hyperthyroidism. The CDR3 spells CASSPGQDRAYNQPQHF. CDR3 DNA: TGTGCCAGCAGTCCGGGGCAGGACAGGGCCTATAATCAGCCCCAGCATTTT.